A selection of T cell receptor beta chains follows, all from one sample in a study of memory CD8 T cells in hepatitis C reinfection. Here immunoSEQ multiplex PCR was the method, and the copy in TCRdb shows in-frame clones only, minus some. Among around 45,000 clones listed, roughly 89% were seen once. Sequencing was done on a sample of naive CD8+ T cells sorted from blood. Receptors originate from a man between 18 and 29 years old with hepatitis C virus infection. Each CDR3 is given with its conserved first and last residue. Each record gives: J gene, clone size, V gene, D gene, CDR3 DNA, CDR3 protein. A D gene is named only where the DNA matches it firmly. Size is stated for part of the rows, as once, few or many counts, or as a class when the clone is expanded.

TRBJ1-5 | - | TRBV6-5 | - | TGTGCCAGCAGTTACTCGTTGGGGGCGGTCCAGCCCCAGCATTTT | CASSYSLGAVQPQHF
TRBJ1-1 | - | TRBV2 | TRBD1 | TGTGCCAGCGCGATGACAGGGGAAAACACTGAAGCTTTCTTT | CASAMTGENTEAFF
TRBJ1-1 | - | TRBV18 | TRBD1 | TGTGCCGGCTCAGACGACAGGGGGACCCAGACAGATGAAGCTTTCTTT | CAGSDDRGTQTDEAFF
TRBJ2-1 | once | TRBV30 | TRBD2 | TGTGCCTCGGCACTAGCGGGGGGGCCAAGTGAGCAGTTCTTC | CASALAGGPSEQFF
TRBJ1-2 | - | TRBV6-5 | TRBD1 | TGTGCCAGCAGTTACTCGACAGGGGACTATGGCTACACCTTC | CASSYSTGDYGYTF
TRBJ2-4 | once | TRBV7-8 | TRBD1 | TGTGCCAGCAGAGACAGGGGCCACATTCAGTACTTC | CASRDRGHIQYF
TRBJ1-5 | - | TRBV19 | - | TGTGCCAGTAGTTTAACAGGTAGTAGCAATCAGCCCCAGCATTTT | CASSLTGSSNQPQHF
TRBJ1-2 | - | TRBV4-1 | - | TGCGCCAGCAGCCAAGGGCTTGCTGGTGGCTACACCTTC | CASSQGLAGGYTF
TRBJ2-3 | - | TRBV13 | - | TGTGCCAGCAGCTCCCGGACAGATACGCAGTATTTT | CASSSRTDTQYF
TRBJ1-2 | - | TRBV2 | - | TGTGCCAGCAGTGAAGCGTTAACAGCCGACTATGGCTACACCTTC | CASSEALTADYGYTF
TRBJ2-1 | - | TRBV5-1 | TRBD2 | TGCGCCAGCAGCTTGGCTAGCGGGAGCGGGGAGCAGTTCTTC | CASSLASGSGEQFF
TRBJ2-3 | - | TRBV11-2 | - | TGTGCCAGCAGCCCCCCGGGGGGCTACGGACTTAGCACAGATACGCAGTATTTT | CASSPPGGYGLSTDTQYF
TRBJ2-3 | - | TRBV27 | TRBD2 | TGTGCCAGCAGTTTACGCGGGACTAAGGGCACAGATACGCAGTATTTT | CASSLRGTKGTDTQYF
TRBJ2-5 | - | TRBV9 | - | TGTGCCAGCAGCCCACTATTTTTAAACCCTAGCTCCGGGGAGACCCAGTACTTC | CASSPLFLNPSSGETQYF
TRBJ2-2 | - | TRBV6-5 | - | TGTGCCAGCAGTTACGGGCTTACGAGGGAGCTGTTTTTT | CASSYGLTRELFF
TRBJ2-3 | - | TRBV30 | - | TGTGCCTGGAGTTCACCAGGGGTGTACACAGATACGCAGTATTTT | CAWSSPGVYTDTQYF
TRBJ2-5 | - | TRBV7-9 | - | TGTGCCAGCAGCCCGGCGGGGCAGACAATCCAAGAGACCCAGTACTTC | CASSPAGQTIQETQYF
TRBJ2-1 | - | TRBV7-9 | TRBD2 | TGTGCCAGCATCCCTACTAGCGGGAGAAGAAATGAGCAGTTCTTC | CASIPTSGRRNEQFF
TRBJ1-1 | - | TRBV19 | - | TGTGCCAGCGGCTCAGGGACAAGGGGGACTGAAGCTTTCTTT | CASGSGTRGTEAFF
TRBJ2-1 | - | TRBV11-2 | TRBD2 | TGTGCCAGCAGCTTGGGGACTAGCGGAGGGAATGAGCAGTTCTTC | CASSLGTSGGNEQFF
TRBJ2-7 | - | TRBV7-9 | TRBD1 | TGTGCCAGCAGTTCCTCACGGACAGGGATTAACTCCTACGAGCAGTACTTC | CASSSSRTGINSYEQYF
TRBJ2-3 | - | TRBV7-3 | - | TGTGCCAGCAGCTTAACAGGGGCCATGAATACGCAGTATTTT | CASSLTGAMNTQYF
TRBJ2-1 | - | TRBV5-1 | - | TGCGCCAGCAGCCTCCTAGTCCCGGGTAATGAGCAGTTCTTC | CASSLLVPGNEQFF
TRBJ2-2 | - | TRBV19 | - | TGTGCCAGTAGTCCTGGACAGAGGAGCACCGGGGAGCTGTTTTTT | CASSPGQRSTGELFF
TRBJ2-5 | - | TRBV29-1 | - | TGCAGCGTTGATGGGCTCAGAGAGGGAGAGACCCAGTACTTC | CSVDGLREGETQYF
TRBJ1-6 | - | TRBV2 | - | TGTGCCAGCAGTGAAGCGGGAGGTGCTTCACCCCTCCACTTT | CASSEAGGASPLHF
TRBJ1-3 | - | TRBV5-1 | TRBD1 | TGCGCCAGCAGCCTATTTGGACAGGGGATTTTAGGAAACACCATATATTTT | CASSLFGQGILGNTIYF
TRBJ2-3 | - | TRBV11-2 | - | TGTGCCAGCAGCTTAGAGTGGGAGAGAAGCACAGATACGCAGTATTTT | CASSLEWERSTDTQYF
TRBJ1-5 | - | TRBV18 | - | TGTGCCAGCTCACGGGAGATTAATCAGCCCCAGCATTTT | CASSREINQPQHF
TRBJ1-1 | - | TRBV19 | - | TGTGCCAGTAGTCCGGCAGGGGAAAGGGGGGGGACTGAAGCTTTCTTT | CASSPAGERGGTEAFF
TRBJ1-2 | - | TRBV27 | - | TGTGCCAGCAGTTCCCTAGGGGGATCTGACTATGGCTACACCTTC | CASSSLGGSDYGYTF
TRBJ2-1 | - | TRBV7-8 | - | TGTGCCAGCAGGTTCGCCGAAGGAGTATACAATGAGCAGTTCTTC | CASRFAEGVYNEQFF
TRBJ2-6 | - | TRBV4-1 | - | TGCGCCAGCAGTCTCAGTCCCGAGGGCTCTGGGGCCAACGTCCTGACTTTC | CASSLSPEGSGANVLTF
TRBJ1-2 | - | TRBV5-1 | - | TGCGCCAGCAGCTCGGACAGAACCAACTATGGCTACACCTTC | CASSSDRTNYGYTF
TRBJ1-6 | - | TRBV4-1 | TRBD1 | TGCGCCAGCAGCCAAGCGCCGGGACAGGCTAATTCACCCCTCCACTTT | CASSQAPGQANSPLHF
TRBJ2-5 | - | TRBV13 | TRBD1 | TGTGCCAGCAGCTTAACCGGGACAGGGGATTCAGAGACCCAGTACTTC | CASSLTGTGDSETQYF
TRBJ2-2 | once | TRBV5-1 | TRBD2 | TGCGCCAGCGGGGGCCCCCAGCGGGGGGGCACCGGGGAGCTGTTTTTT | CASGGPQRGGTGELFF
TRBJ1-1 | - | TRBV29-1 | - | TGCAGCGTTGAGGTCGCAGGGAAGAACACTGAAGCTTTCTTT | CSVEVAGKNTEAFF
TRBJ1-1 | - | TRBV7-8 | TRBD1 | TGTGCCAGCAGCTCAGCCCGGACAGGGGGCTTTCTCGGGCTTATGGACACTGAAGCTTTCTTT | CASSSARTGGFLGLMDTEAFF
TRBJ2-1 | - | TRBV11-3 | TRBD1 | TGTGCCAGCAGCTTAGATTGGGACAGTCGTAATGAGCAGTTCTTC | CASSLDWDSRNEQFF
TRBJ1-2 | few | TRBV4-3 | - | TGCGCCAGCAGCCAAGACACAGGGCCCTCGGAGGGCTACACCTTC | CASSQDTGPSEGYTF
TRBJ2-2 | medium-sized | TRBV6-1 | TRBD2 | TGTGCCAGCAGTGAACTAGCGGGAGCCGGGGAGCTGTTTTTT | CASSELAGAGELFF
TRBJ1-2 | - | TRBV19 | - | TGTGCCAGTAGTACTGAATACGGGACACGGGGATTGGATGGCTACACCTTC | CASSTEYGTRGLDGYTF
TRBJ2-1 | - | TRBV9 | TRBD2 | TGTGCCAGCAGCGTTCTTGGAGCGGGGGGTAAGGGCGATGAGCAGTTCTTC | CASSVLGAGGKGDEQFF
TRBJ1-1 | - | TRBV30 | - | TGTGCCTGGAGTGTATCAGGGACAGAAGCTTTCTTT | CAWSVSGTEAFF
TRBJ2-1 | - | TRBV15 | - | TGTGCCACCAGCATTAGCGGAGGGGGGGCGTACAATGAGCAGTTCTTC | CATSISGGGAYNEQFF
TRBJ2-7 | - | TRBV19 | TRBD2 | TGTGCCAGTAGTATAGCGGGGAGGGCCTACGAGCAGTACTTC | CASSIAGRAYEQYF
TRBJ2-3 | - | TRBV5-4 | TRBD2 | TGTGCCAGCAGCCCCGGACTAGCGGGTTCAGATACGCAGTATTTT | CASSPGLAGSDTQYF
TRBJ1-5 | - | TRBV6-1 | - | TGTGCCAGCAGTGAAGGGGGGGTTTGGAATCAGCCCCAGCATTTT | CASSEGGVWNQPQHF
TRBJ2-5 | - | TRBV28 | TRBD1 | TGTGCCAGCAGACCGGGGACAGGGGTAGAGACCCAGTACTTC | CASRPGTGVETQYF
TRBJ2-3 | once | TRBV29-1 | - | TGCAGCGTTGAGGATCGCGGGGTAAAAGATACGCAGTATTTT | CSVEDRGVKDTQYF
TRBJ2-1 | - | TRBV4-3 | TRBD2 | TGCGCCAGCAGCCAAGAACCGACTAGCGGGGGGGCTGGTGAGCAGTTCTTC | CASSQEPTSGGAGEQFF
TRBJ2-1 | - | TRBV5-1 | TRBD2 | TGCGCCAGCAGCCGGGGACTAGCGGGGGGGTACAATGAGCAGTTCTTC | CASSRGLAGGYNEQFF
TRBJ2-1 | - | TRBV14 | - | TGTGCCAGCAGCCAACAGTTTAGAAGCGATGAGCAGTTCTTC | CASSQQFRSDEQFF
TRBJ2-1 | once | TRBV28 | - | TGTGCCAGCAGTTTAGGACTGGGCACTGAGCAGTTCTTC | CASSLGLGTEQFF
TRBJ2-1 | - | TRBV28 | TRBD2 | TGTGCCAGCAGTCCCCCCTTGGGTAGCGGGGGGGGGAATGAGCAGTTCTTC | CASSPPLGSGGGNEQFF